The 19 T cell receptor beta chains given below trace back to one sample, sequenced in a study of T-cell memory formation after mild COVID-19. Each CDR3 protein is one row after TCRdb ran MiXCR on the 5' RACE reads. In the table there are about 350,000 distinct CDR3 sequences, roughly an eighth of which are singletons. The source material was PBMCs or a T cell subset sorted from them (not recorded which). Receptors were obtained from a man between 18 and 35 years old who had mild COVID-19 (a few samples of this study predate the infection). Cell type and time point are not known.

The chain joins TRBV28 to TRBJ2-1; 9 nucleotides align to TRBD1. Germline V gene lookup returns CDR1 MDHEN and CDR2 SYDVKM. The V and J ends lost 10 bases and 8 bases, in that order; junction bases with no gene match: 12. This CDR3 region has 14 residues. The CDR3: CAIIAGQGLHEQFF. CDR3 nucleotide sequence: TGTGCCATCATTGCAGGACAGGGGTTGCATGAGCAGTTCTTC.

This clonotype has only a few counts. The rearrangement links TRBV20-1 to TRBJ1-5; the D gene is possibly TRBD1 (5 bases). This CDR3 has 17 residues. Germline V gene data show CDR1 as DFQATT and CDR2 as SNEGSKA (reference sequence). Trimming took 0 bases from V and 2 from J, leaving 17 bases between them. Here the CDR3 DNA reads TGCAGTGCTAGAGAATCGCTAGGGGCACAGGGCAATCAGCCCCAGCATTTT. This gives the protein CSARESLGAQGNQPQHF.

Here the CDR3 DNA reads TGTGCCAGCAGCGGTGCGGGAGGCGGTGAGCAGTTCTTC. The encoded protein is CASSGAGGGEQFF. V gene TRBV7-3 combines with J gene TRBJ2-1; 8 bases map to TRBD2. V gave up 5 bases and J gave up 9 bases; unmatched junction bases: 6. CDR1 and CDR2 from the germline V gene are SGHTA and FQGTGA. This CDR3 spans 13 amino acids.

This clonotype was seen more than once but under ten times. V usage is TRBV7-3 and J usage is TRBJ2-2; D is unresolved. Trimming took 4 bases from V and 0 from J, leaving 9 bases between them. Germline V gene sequence: CDR1 SGHTA, CDR2 FQGTGA. This CDR3 comprises 15 residues. CDR3 amino acids: CASSSRAANTGELFF. CDR3 DNA: TGTGCCAGCAGCTCAAGGGCGGCGAACACCGGGGAGCTGTTTTTT.

This chain connects TRBV12-3 or TRBV12-4 to TRBJ2-3, with TRBD1 identical over 7 bases. CDR3 size: 16 residues. With V trimmed by 4 bases and J by 0 bases, 7 bases remained unmatched. Written as DNA, the CDR3 is TGTGCCAGCAGTTCACCGACAGGGCTGAGCACAGATACGCAGTATTTT. It encodes CASSSPTGLSTDTQYF.

This clonotype was seen a few times. The genes are TRBV4-3 and TRBJ2-3; 10 bases line up with TRBD1. V lost 4 bases and J lost 6; bases outside the gene matches: 4. CDR3 size: 14 residues. Germline assignment: CDR1 LGHNA and CDR2 YSLEER. This CDR3 is CASSPADRGDTQYF. The CDR3 bases are TGCGCCAGCAGCCCGGCGGACAGGGGGGATACGCAGTATTTT.

The V and J genes are TRBV15 and TRBJ2-2; D unresolved. The CDR3 extends over 18 amino acids. Trimming stripped 1 base from V and 4 bases from J, with 19 bases between. In germline, CDR1 is LNHNV, CDR2 YYDKDF (reference sequence). CDR3 amino acids: CATSRGVWGSWFTGELFF. DNA of the CDR3: TGTGCCACCAGCAGAGGGGTGTGGGGTAGCTGGTTCACCGGGGAGCTGTTTTTT.

The gene calls are TRBV25-1 and TRBJ2-7, with D possibly TRBD2 on 5 matching bases. V lost 3 bases, J lost 5 bases, and 17 bases lay in between. This CDR3 region has 15 residues. The V gene's germline CDR1 is MGHDK and CDR2 SYGVNS. CDR3 nucleotides: TGTGCCAGCAGTGAGTCCCGCAGGTACGGGGACGAGCAGTACTTC. Translating gives CASSESRRYGDEQYF.

This clonotype came up a few times. The V call is TRBV21-1, the J call TRBJ1-2; the table's D gene call, TRBD1, was not cross checked with the DNA. TRBV21-1 counts as a pseudogene. This CDR3 is 16 amino acids long. CDR3 residues: CASSASFPGRDGGYTF. Written as DNA, the CDR3 is TGTGCCAGCAGCGCCTCCTTTCCGGGGCGCGACGGGGGCTACACCTTC.

The rearrangement uses TRBV6-2 or TRBV6-3 and TRBJ2-3, with D possibly being TRBD2 (5 bases). CDR3 length: 16 residues. V lost 5 bases to trimming and J lost 2 bases, with 17 bases between them. Germline V gives CDR1 MNHEY, CDR2 SVGEGT. The DNA of the CDR3 is TGTGCCAGCAGTCAAGTCGGGAATGGAGTCACAGATACGCAGTATTTT. Amino acids: CASSQVGNGVTDTQYF.

In this sample, this clonotype turned up a few times. The rearrangement links TRBV20-1 to TRBJ2-5; D may be TRBD1 (6 bases). V was shortened by 0 bases and J by 2 bases, with 16 bases between the two germline ends. The germline V gene has CDR1 DFQATT and CDR2 SNEGSKA (reference sequence). The CDR3 contains 16 residues. CDR3 sequence: CSARDNWWGRQETQYF. The CDR3 coding sequence is TGCAGTGCTAGAGATAATTGGTGGGGGCGGCAAGAGACCCAGTACTTC.

This clonotype was seen a handful of times. The V and J genes are TRBV5-1 and TRBJ2-1; TRBD1 matches 7 bases. The CDR3 has 14 amino acids. V shed 5 bases and J 0 bases; nucleotides not matched to a gene: 2. Germline assignment: CDR1 SGHRS and CDR2 YFSETQ. The DNA of the CDR3 is TGCGCCAGCAGTACAGGGGACTCCTACAATGAGCAGTTCTTC. Its protein is CASSTGDSYNEQFF.

This clonotype turned up a few times. The J gene is TRBJ1-2, the V gene TRBV7-9; D perhaps matches TRBD1 (5 bases). Germline V CDR1 and CDR2: SEHNR, FQNEAQ (reference sequence). The V end lost 11 bases, the J end lost 7 bases, and 20 bases lay between the germline ends. The CDR3 is 13 residues long. CDR3 sequence (DNA): TGTGCCGGGGGTCGGACAATTAACCGTGGCTACACCTTC. Protein sequence: CAGGRTINRGYTF.

This clonotype was seen repeatedly, ten times or more. The rearrangement links TRBV4-1 to TRBJ2-1, with D unresolved. The germline gives CDR1 MGHRA, CDR2 YSYEKL. CDR3 length: 14 residues. Trimming cost V 4 bases and J 7 bases, with 14 bases left between them. CDR3 nucleotide sequence: TGCGCCAGCAGCCTCAGCCGTAGTGGGAATGAGCAGTTCTTC. Translated, it gives CASSLSRSGNEQFF.

This clonotype was seen at least ten times. V and J are TRBV20-1 and TRBJ1-6; TRBD1 might be the D (5 bases). The CDR3 spans 12 residues. Germline CDR1 and CDR2: DFQATT and SNEGSKA (reference sequence). Trimming took 4 bases from V and 8 from J, leaving 9 bases between them. Here the CDR3 DNA reads TGCAGTGCTACTGGGGCGGATTCACCCCTCCACTTT. It codes for CSATGADSPLHF.

The V and J genes are TRBV5-1 and TRBJ2-7, with 9 bases matching TRBD1. This CDR3 has 14 residues. CDR1 and CDR2 from the germline V gene are SGHRS and YFSETQ. The V gene end was trimmed by 7 bases and the J gene end by 5 bases; junction bases not matched to a gene: 10. The CDR3 nucleotides are TGCGCCAGCCTCCCAGGGACAGGGAGGCACGAGCAGTACTTC. Its translation is CASLPGTGRHEQYF.

The chain has TRBV6-5 and TRBJ1-3; D is uncertain. The CDR3 is 15 amino acids. V was pared by 2 bases and J by 1 base, with 9 bases between. The V gene's germline CDR1 is MNHEY and CDR2 SVGAGI. The CDR3 here is CASSYGIQSGNTIYF. For the CDR3, the DNA is TGTGCCAGCAGTTACGGGATCCAATCTGGAAACACCATATATTTT.

This clonotype was seen a few times. The gene calls are TRBV4-1 and TRBJ1-1, with TRBD1 as a possible D gene (5 bases). V was trimmed by 7 bases and J by 0 bases, leaving 15 bases between them. Germline CDR1 reads MGHRA; CDR2 reads YSYEKL. This CDR3 is built from 15 residues. In nucleotides, the CDR3 is TGCGCCAGCACCCTGCCCGACAGAATGAACACTGAAGCTTTCTTT. Translation: CASTLPDRMNTEAFF.

This clonotype was recorded many times. J is TRBJ1-5 and V is TRBV12-3 or TRBV12-4, with D unclear. This CDR3 comprises 13 residues. Trimming stripped 3 bases from V and 0 bases from J, with 3 bases between. The DNA of the CDR3 is TGTGCCAGCAGTTTTGGTAGCAATCAGCCCCAGCATTTT. Translation: CASSFGSNQPQHF.